This T cell receptor (beta chain) was profiled in a study of blood T cell repertoires in COVID-19. Study as a whole: Italy, Spain and the United States were the sources of the convalescent and acute COVID-19 samples. T cells, B-cell-depleted T cells, or PBMCs supplied cDNA or gDNA.

Per the original methods: Amplifying reference gene primers gave estimates of nucleated cell counts. Assay used: immunoSEQ multiplex PCR; TCRdb lists only in-frame clones, some missing. That table supplies the V and J calls and clone size; D and trimming were determined from the DNA. The sample has 35,000 to 45,000 clones, around 85% seen once. Trimming shortened V by 6 bases and J by 5 bases, and 13 bases separated the two germline ends. The CDR3 sequence is 13 residues long. CDR1 is SGHAT and CDR2 is FQDESV in the germline V gene (reference sequence). The specimen was peripheral blood. This sequence originates from a human donor in a cohort sampled during active COVID-19. The V call is TRBV11-1, the J call TRBJ1-1; possible D gene TRBD1, 5 bases. The CDR3 here is CASSLRGSTEAFF. CDR3 in DNA: TGTGCCAGCAGTCTACGGGGGAGTACTGAAGCTTTCTTT.